The present TCR beta chain was sequenced within a study of cytomegalovirus exposure and HLA in healthy donors. The primer mix had 60 Vbeta and 13 Jbeta primers. Libraries were prepared by immunoSEQ multiplex PCR; TCRdb keeps only in-frame clonotypes and omits some of them. Found here are approximately 160,000 clones, 81% of them singletons; the top ten hold 1.5% to 2%. General study points: Published work reported that the classifier diagnosed cytomegalovirus status with high specificity and sensitivity. TRBV6-2, TRBV6-3 and some other V segments were excluded as indistinguishable.

V dropped 3 bases and J dropped 2 bases, with 11 bases sitting between them. Germline values: CDR1 SEHNR, CDR2 FQNEAQ (reference sequence). The length of the CDR3 is 14 residues. As regards this clone: Its matching antigen is unknown.

This TCR was sampled from a woman between 18 and 29 years old in good health and CMV-seronegative. V is TRBV7-9 and J is TRBJ2-7; no clear D. The specimen sequenced was PBMCs. CDR3 DNA: TGTGCCAGCAGCTTGGTTGGGCCAACCTACGAGCAGTACTTC. It codes for CASSLVGPTYEQYF. The full variable domain, in which reference TRBV7-9 and TRBJ2-7 provide the parts outside the CDR3, is DTGVSQNPRHKITKRGQNVTFRCDPISEHNRLYWYRQTLGQGPEFLTYFQNEAQLEKSRLLSDRFSAERPKGSFSTLEIQRTEQGDSAMYLCASSLVGPTYEQYFGPGTRLTVT.